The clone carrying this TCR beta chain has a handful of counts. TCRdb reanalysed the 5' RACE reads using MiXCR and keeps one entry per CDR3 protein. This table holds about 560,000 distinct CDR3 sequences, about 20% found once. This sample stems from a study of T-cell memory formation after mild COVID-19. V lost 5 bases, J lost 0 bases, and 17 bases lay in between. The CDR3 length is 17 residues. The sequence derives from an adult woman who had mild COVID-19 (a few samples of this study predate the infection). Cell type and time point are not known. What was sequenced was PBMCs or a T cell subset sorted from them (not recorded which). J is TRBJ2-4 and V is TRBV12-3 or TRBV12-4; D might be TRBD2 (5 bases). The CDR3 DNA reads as TGTGCCAGCAGTCGGCCCCAAACGCGGGTAGCCAAAAACATTCAGTACTTC. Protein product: CASSRPQTRVAKNIQYF.